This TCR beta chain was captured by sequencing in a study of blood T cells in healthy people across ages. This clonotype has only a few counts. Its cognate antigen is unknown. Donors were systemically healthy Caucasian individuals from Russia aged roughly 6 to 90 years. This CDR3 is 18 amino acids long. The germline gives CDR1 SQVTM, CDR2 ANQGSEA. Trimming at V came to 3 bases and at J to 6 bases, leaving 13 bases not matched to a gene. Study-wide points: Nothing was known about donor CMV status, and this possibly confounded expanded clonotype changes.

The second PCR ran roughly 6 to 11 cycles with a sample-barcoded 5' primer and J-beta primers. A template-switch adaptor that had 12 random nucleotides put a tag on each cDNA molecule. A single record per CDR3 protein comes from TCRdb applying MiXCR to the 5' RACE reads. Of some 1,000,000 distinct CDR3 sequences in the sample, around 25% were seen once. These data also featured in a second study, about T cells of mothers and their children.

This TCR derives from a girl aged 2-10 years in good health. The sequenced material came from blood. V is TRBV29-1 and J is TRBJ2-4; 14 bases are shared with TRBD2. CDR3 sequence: CSVDPGTSGRKGRNIQYF. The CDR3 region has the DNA TGCAGCGTTGATCCCGGGACTAGCGGGAGAAAAGGGAGAAACATTCAGTACTTC.